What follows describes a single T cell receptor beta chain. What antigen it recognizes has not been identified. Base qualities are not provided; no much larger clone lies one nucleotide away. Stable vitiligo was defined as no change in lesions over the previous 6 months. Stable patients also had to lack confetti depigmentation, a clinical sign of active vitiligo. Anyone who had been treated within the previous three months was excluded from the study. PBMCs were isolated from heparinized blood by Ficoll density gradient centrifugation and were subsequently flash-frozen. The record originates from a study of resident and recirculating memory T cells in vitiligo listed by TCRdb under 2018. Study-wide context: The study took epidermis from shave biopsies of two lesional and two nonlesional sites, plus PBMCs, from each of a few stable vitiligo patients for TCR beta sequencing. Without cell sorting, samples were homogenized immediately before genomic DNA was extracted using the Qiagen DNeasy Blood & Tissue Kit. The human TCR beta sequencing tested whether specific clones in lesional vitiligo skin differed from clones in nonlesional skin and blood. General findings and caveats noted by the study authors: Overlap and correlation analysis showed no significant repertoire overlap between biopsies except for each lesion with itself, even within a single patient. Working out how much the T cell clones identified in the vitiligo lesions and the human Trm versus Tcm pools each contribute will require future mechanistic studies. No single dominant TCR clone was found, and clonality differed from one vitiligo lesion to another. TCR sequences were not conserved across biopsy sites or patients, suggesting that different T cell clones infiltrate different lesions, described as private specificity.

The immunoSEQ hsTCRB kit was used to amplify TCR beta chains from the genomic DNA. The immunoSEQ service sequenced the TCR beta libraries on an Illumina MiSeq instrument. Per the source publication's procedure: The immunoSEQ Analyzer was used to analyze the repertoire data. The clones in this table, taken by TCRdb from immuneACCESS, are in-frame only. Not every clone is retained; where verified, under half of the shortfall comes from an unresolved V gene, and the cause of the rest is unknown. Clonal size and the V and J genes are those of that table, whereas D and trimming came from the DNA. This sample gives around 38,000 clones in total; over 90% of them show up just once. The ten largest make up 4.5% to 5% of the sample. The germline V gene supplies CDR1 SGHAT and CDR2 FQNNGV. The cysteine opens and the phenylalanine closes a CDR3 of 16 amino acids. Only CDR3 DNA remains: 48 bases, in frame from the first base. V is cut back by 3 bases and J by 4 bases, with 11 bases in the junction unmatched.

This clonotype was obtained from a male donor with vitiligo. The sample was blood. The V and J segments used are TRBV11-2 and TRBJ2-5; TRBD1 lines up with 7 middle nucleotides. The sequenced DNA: TGTGCCAGCAGCTTGGTCACAGGGGTTGTAAGAGAGACCCAGTACTTC. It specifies CASSLVTGVVRETQYF.